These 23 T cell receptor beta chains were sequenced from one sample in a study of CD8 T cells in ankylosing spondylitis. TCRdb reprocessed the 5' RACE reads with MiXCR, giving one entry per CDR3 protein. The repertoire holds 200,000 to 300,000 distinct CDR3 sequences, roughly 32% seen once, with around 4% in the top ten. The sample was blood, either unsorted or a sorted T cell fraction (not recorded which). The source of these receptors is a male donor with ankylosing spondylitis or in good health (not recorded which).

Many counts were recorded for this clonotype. The CDR3 spells CASSLGTYNEQFF. DNA for the CDR3: TGCGCCAGCAGCCTTGGGACGTACAATGAGCAGTTCTTC. The J gene is TRBJ2-1, the V gene TRBV5-1; D might be TRBD1 or TRBD2, each matching 5 bases. Between the trimmed V and J ends, which lost 4 bases and 4 bases, there was a span of 9 bases. Per the germline V gene, CDR1 is SGHRS and CDR2 is YFSETQ. This CDR3 contains 13 residues. The full variable domain, with the rest looked up from reference TRBV5-1 and TRBJ2-1, is KAGVTQTPRYLIKTRGQQVTLSCSPISGHRSVSWYQQTPGQGLQFLFEYFSETQRNKGNFPGRFSGRQFSNSRSEMNVSTLELGDSALYLCASSLGTYNEQFFGPGTRLTVL.

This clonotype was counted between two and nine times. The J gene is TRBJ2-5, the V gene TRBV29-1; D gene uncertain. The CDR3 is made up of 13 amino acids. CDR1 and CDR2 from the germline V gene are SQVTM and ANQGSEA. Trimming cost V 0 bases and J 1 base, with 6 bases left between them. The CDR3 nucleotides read TGCAGCGTTGAAGATCTACGCCAAGAGACCCAGTACTTC. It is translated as CSVEDLRQETQYF.

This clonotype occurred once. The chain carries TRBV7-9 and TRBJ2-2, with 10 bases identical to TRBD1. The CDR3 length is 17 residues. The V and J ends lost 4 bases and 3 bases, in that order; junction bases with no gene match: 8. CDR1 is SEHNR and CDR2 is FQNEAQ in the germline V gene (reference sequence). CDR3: CASSSGDRGWDTGELFF. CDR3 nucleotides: TGTGCCAGCAGCTCTGGGGACAGGGGATGGGACACCGGGGAGCTGTTTTTT.

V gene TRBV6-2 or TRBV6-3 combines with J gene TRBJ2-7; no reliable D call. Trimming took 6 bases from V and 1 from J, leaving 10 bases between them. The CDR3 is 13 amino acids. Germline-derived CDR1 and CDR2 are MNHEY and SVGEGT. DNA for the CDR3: TGTGCCAGCAGCAACCCCGGGTCCTACGAGCAGTACTTC. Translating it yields CASSNPGSYEQYF.

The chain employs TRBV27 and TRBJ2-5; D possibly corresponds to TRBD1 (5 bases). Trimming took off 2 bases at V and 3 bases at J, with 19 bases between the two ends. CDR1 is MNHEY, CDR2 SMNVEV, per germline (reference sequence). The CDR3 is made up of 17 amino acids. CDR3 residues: CASSLRVPNRRKETQYF. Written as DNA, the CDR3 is TGTGCCAGCAGTTTACGGGTCCCTAACAGGAGAAAAGAGACCCAGTACTTC.

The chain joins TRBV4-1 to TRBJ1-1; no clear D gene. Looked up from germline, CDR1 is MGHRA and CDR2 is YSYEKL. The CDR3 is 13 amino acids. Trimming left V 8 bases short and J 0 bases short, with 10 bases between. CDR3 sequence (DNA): TGCGCCAGCCGTGAGGCCATGAACACTGAAGCTTTCTTT. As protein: CASREAMNTEAFF.

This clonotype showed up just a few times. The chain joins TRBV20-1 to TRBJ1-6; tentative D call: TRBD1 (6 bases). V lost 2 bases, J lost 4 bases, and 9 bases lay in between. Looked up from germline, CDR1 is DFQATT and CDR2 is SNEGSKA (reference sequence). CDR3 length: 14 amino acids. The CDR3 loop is CSARIQGYNSPLHF. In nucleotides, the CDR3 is TGCAGTGCTAGAATCCAGGGGTATAATTCACCCCTCCACTTT.

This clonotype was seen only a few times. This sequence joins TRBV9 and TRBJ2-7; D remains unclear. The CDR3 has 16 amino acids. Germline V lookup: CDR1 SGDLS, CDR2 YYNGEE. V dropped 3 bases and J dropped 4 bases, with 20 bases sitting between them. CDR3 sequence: CASSATGAPRLYEQYF. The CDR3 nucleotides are TGTGCCAGCAGCGCGACCGGTGCCCCCAGGCTTTACGAGCAGTACTTC.

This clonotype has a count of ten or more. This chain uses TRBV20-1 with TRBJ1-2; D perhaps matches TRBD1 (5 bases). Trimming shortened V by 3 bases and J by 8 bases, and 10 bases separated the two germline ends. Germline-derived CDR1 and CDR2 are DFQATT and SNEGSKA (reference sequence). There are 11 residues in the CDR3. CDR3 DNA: TGCAGTGCTAGCGCAGGGTTGGGCTACACCTTC. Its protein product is CSASAGLGYTF.

This chain's CDR3 is CASSLSGAGELFF. DNA of the CDR3: TGCGCCAGCAGCTTGTCAGGGGCCGGGGAGCTGTTTTTT. V usage is TRBV5-1 and J usage is TRBJ2-2; D might be TRBD1 (6 bases). Germline values: CDR1 SGHRS, CDR2 YFSETQ. The V end was cut by 1 base, the J end by 6 bases, with 7 bases between. This CDR3 has 13 amino acids.

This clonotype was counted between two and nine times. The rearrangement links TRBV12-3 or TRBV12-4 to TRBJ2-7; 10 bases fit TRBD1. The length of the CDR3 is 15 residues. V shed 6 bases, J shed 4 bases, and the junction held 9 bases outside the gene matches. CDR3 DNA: TGTGCCAGCAGACTGCGGACAGGGGGATCATACGAGCAGTACTTC. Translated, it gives CASRLRTGGSYEQYF.

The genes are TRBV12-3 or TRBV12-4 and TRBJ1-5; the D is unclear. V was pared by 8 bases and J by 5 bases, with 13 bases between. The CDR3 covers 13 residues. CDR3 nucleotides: TGTGCCAGCTCCTACTTTCAGGATCAGCCCCAGCATTTT. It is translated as CASSYFQDQPQHF.

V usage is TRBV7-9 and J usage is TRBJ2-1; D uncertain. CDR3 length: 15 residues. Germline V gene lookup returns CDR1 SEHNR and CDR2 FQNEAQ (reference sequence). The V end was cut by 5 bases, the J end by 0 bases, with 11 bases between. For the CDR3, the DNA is TGTGCCAGCAGCCCCGCGCTAAGCTCCTACAATGAGCAGTTCTTC. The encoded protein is CASSPALSSYNEQFF.

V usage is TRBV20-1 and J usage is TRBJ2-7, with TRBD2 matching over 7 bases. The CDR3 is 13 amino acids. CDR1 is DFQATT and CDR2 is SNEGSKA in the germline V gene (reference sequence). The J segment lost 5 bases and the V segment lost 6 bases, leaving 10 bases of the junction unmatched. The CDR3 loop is CSARRLASDEQYF. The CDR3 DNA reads TGCAGTGCCCGTAGACTAGCATCCGACGAGCAGTACTTC.

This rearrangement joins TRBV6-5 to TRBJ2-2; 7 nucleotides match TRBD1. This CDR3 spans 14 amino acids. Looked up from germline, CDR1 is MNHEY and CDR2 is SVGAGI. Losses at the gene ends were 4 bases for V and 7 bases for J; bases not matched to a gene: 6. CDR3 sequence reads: CASSSQQGNGELFF. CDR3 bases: TGTGCCAGCAGTTCGCAACAGGGGAACGGGGAGCTGTTTTTT.

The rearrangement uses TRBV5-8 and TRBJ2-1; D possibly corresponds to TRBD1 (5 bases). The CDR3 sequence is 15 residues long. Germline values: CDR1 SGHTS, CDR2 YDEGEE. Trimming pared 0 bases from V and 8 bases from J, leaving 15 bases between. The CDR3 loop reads CASSLAQGPWDEQFF. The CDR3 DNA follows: TGTGCCAGCAGCTTGGCGCAGGGCCCATGGGATGAGCAGTTCTTC.

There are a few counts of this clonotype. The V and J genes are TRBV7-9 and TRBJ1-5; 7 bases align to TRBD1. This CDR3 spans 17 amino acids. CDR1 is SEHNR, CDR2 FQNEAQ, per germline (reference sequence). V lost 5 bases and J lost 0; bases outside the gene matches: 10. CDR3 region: CASSLAGGTNSNQPQHF. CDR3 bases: TGTGCCAGCAGCCTGGCAGGGGGTACCAATAGCAATCAGCCCCAGCATTTT. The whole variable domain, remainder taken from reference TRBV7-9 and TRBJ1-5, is DTGVSQNPRHKITKRGQNVTFRCDPISEHNRLYWYRQTLGQGPEFLTYFQNEAQLEKSRLLSDRFSAERPKGSFSTLEIQRTEQGDSAMYLCASSLAGGTNSNQPQHFGDGTRLSIL.

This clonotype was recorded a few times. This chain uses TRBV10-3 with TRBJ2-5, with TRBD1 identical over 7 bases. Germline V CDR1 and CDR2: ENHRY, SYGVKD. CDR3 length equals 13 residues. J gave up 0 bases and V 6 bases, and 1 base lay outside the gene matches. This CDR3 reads CAISDRDQETQYF. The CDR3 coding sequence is TGTGCCATCAGCGACAGGGACCAAGAGACCCAGTACTTC.

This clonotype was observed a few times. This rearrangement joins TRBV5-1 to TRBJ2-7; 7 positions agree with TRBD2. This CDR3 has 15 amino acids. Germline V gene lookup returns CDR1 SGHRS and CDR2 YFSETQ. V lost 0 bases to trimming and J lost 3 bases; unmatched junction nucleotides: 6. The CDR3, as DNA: TGCGCCAGCAGCTTGGCTAGCGGACGGATCTACGAGCAGTACTTC. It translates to CASSLASGRIYEQYF.

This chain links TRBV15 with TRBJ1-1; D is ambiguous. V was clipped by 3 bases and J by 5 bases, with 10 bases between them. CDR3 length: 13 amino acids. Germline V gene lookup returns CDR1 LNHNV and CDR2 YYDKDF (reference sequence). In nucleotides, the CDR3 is TGTGCCACCAGCAGTCCCTGGTGGACTGAAGCTTTCTTT. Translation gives CATSSPWWTEAFF.

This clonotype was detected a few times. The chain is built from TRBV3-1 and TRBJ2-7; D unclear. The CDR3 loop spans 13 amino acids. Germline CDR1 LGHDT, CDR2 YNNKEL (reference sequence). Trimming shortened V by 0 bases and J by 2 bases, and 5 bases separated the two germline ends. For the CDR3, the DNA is TGTGCCAGCAGCCAAGACGGCCCCTACGAGCAGTACTTC. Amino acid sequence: CASSQDGPYEQYF.

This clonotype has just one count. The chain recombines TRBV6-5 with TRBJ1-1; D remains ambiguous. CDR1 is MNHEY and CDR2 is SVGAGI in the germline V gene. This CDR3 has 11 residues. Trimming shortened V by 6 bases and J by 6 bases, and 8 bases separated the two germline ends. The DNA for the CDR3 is TGTGCCAGCAGCGGGAGTGCTGAAGCTTTCTTT. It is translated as CASSGSAEAFF.

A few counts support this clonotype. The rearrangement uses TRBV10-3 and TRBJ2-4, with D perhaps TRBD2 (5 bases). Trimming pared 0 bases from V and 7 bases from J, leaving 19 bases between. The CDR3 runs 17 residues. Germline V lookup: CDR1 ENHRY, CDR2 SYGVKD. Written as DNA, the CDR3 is TGTGCCATCAGTGAGTCGATGGCGGGTCAAGAACGGAACATTCAGTACTTC. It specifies CAISESMAGQERNIQYF.